Sequencing of this T cell receptor beta chain was carried out in a study of blood T cell repertoires in COVID-19. Study-level information: Sources were T cells, B-cell-depleted T cells, or PBMCs; the material itself was cDNA or gDNA.

Authors' analysis steps: Amplified reference gene primers provided the basis for estimating nucleated cell counts. Data came from immunoSEQ multiplex PCR; TCRdb stores just in-frame clones and leaves some out. V and J calls and clone size are as listed in that table; D and trimming were resolved from the DNA. The sample comprises 190,000 or so clones, around nine tenths of which are singletons, and roughly 0.9% rests with the top ten. Germline values: CDR1 SEHNR, CDR2 FQNEAQ (reference sequence). V lost 5 bases, J lost 9 bases, and 5 bases stayed unmatched. The CDR3 spans 12 residues. Sequenced sample: peripheral blood. The TCR sequence derives from a young woman who had recovered from COVID-19. The chain has TRBV7-9 and TRBJ2-3, with TRBD2 matching 7 bases. The CDR3 nucleotides read TGTGCCAGCAGCGTCGGGGGGTTGACGCAGTATTTT. Translated, it gives CASSVGGLTQYF.